The source of this T cell receptor beta chain is a study of PD-L1 blockade in urothelial cancer. Background on the study: Patients commenced intravenous atezolizumab, 1,200 mg every 3 weeks, in about 2014. Study observations and caveats: Lower pretreatment blood TCR clonality, under the median, predicted better survival, researchers reported.

Notes on this clone: Its antigen is unknown.

PCRs were each spiked with synthetic TCR analog templates. TCRdb's table, derived via immunoSEQ multiplex PCR, lists solely in-frame clones and lacks some. Among some 110,000 clones, around 93% were seen once, and the ten largest hold around 3.7%. Time point defined: peripheral blood 6 weeks after treatment start. Sample contribution per patient ranged from 1 to 8, covering pretreatment and on-treatment. This receptor was identified in a man aged 55-75 years with urothelial cancer. The sequenced sample was PBMCs, obtained around atezolizumab (anti-PD-L1) treatment.

The CDR3 nucleotides read TGTGCCAGCAGGGAGGGAGGAGCCTATGAGACCCAGTACTTC. This sequence encodes CASREGGAYETQYF. The chain joins TRBV28 to TRBJ2-5, with a tentative D call TRBD2 (6 bases). V was cut by 6 bases and J by 5 bases, with 16 bases left in between. Germline values: CDR1 MDHEN, CDR2 SYDVKM. The CDR3 runs to 14 residues. The full variable domain, its missing parts supplied by reference TRBV28 and TRBJ2-5, is DVKVTQSSRYLVKRTGEKVFLECVQDMDHENMFWYRQDPGLGLRLIYFSYDVKMKEKGDIPEGYSVSREKKERFSLILESASTNQTSMYLCASREGGAYETQYFGPGTRLLVL.